The 5 T cell receptor beta chains listed next were all sequenced from one sample in a study of radiation and T cells in renal cell carcinoma. Profiled with immunoSEQ multiplex PCR; TCRdb holds only in-frame clones, not every one. The table has around 140,000 clones, 86% seen once. As to time point: blood 4 weeks post-SBRT, at nephrectomy. Treatment denoted: 15 Gy SBRT to primary tumor, nephrectomy 4 weeks later. Sequencing was performed on blood, taken from a patient whose treatment included radiotherapy and nephrectomy. Receptors were obtained from a woman aged 45-65 years with renal cell carcinoma.

The sample holds one count of this clone. V is TRBV28 and J is TRBJ1-4, with D possibly being TRBD1 (5 bases). The germline V gene has CDR1 MDHEN and CDR2 SYDVKM. This CDR3 contains 15 residues. The V end was cut by 7 bases, the J end by 7 bases, with 19 bases between. The CDR3 loop is CASTPLAGDGEKLFF. The CDR3 DNA reads TGTGCCAGCACCCCTCTGGCGGGGGACGGTGAAAAACTGTTTTTT.

This chain uses TRBV7-9 with TRBJ2-5, with 8 bases lining up with TRBD2. Germline trimming cut 5 bases from V and 1 base from J; bases unmatched to any gene: 9. CDR3 length equals 16 residues. In germline, CDR1 is SEHNR, CDR2 FQNEAQ (reference sequence). CDR3 DNA: TGTGCCAGCAGCCCAATGGGGCTAGCGGGCCAAGAGACCCAGTACTTC. Its translation is CASSPMGLAGQETQYF. Filled out from reference TRBV7-9 and TRBJ2-5, the complete variable domain reads DTGVSQNPRHKITKRGQNVTFRCDPISEHNRLYWYRQTLGQGPEFLTYFQNEAQLEKSRLLSDRFSAERPKGSFSTLEIQRTEQGDSAMYLCASSPMGLAGQETQYFGPGTRLLVL.

The chain joins TRBV27 to TRBJ2-7; D is tentatively TRBD1 or TRBD2 (5 bases each). V lost 4 bases and J 6 bases, leaving 13 bases between the germline ends. The CDR3 spans 13 residues. Germline loops: CDR1 MNHEY, CDR2 SMNVEV (reference sequence). The CDR3 is CASSWGVEGEQYF. The CDR3 DNA reads TGTGCCAGCAGTTGGGGCGTCGAGGGCGAGCAGTACTTC.

The chain uses TRBV5-4 and TRBJ2-5, with 8 bases aligning to TRBD1. Losses at the gene ends were 3 bases for V and 4 bases for J; bases not matched to a gene: 5. The CDR3 consists of 14 residues. The germline V gene has CDR1 SGHNT and CDR2 YYREEE (reference sequence). The DNA for the CDR3 is TGTGCCAGCAGCTCGACAGGGGTGAGAGAGACCCAGTACTTC. Protein sequence: CASSSTGVRETQYF.

This clone was detected a few times. V and J are TRBV20-1 and TRBJ2-5; D remains ambiguous. Germline V CDR1 and CDR2: DFQATT, SNEGSKA (reference sequence). This CDR3 region has 10 residues. Trimming cost V 6 bases and J 7 bases, with 9 bases left between them. CDR3 in amino acids: CSADTGTQYF. In nucleotides, the CDR3 is TGCAGTGCGGATACCGGGACCCAGTACTTC.